Sequencing of this TCR beta chain was carried out in a study of beta chain features in type 1 diabetes. CD4+ cells of the naive, central memory, regulatory and stem cell-like memory types were sorted via CD45RO/CCR7/CD25/CD127/CD95/CD27. The trim removed 4 bases at V and 3 bases at J, leaving 4 bases unmatched. Germline V CDR1 and CDR2: SGDLS, YYNGEE. CDR3 size: 16 residues. Study outcomes and limitations: Patients with type 1 diabetes carried fewer insertions and had more deletions at their VDJ junctions. cDNA sequencing could over-represent cells with high TCR expression.

This clone was counted only a few times. Its specificity is unknown. Investigators reverse transcribed all isolated RNA, so they sequenced expressed TCRB transcripts. The method was immunoSEQ multiplex PCR; TCRdb's version includes in-frame clones alone and lacks a portion of them. This repertoire shows 250,000 to 350,000 clones, approximately 9.9% found once; its top ten account for under 0.02%. This clonotype was obtained from a woman aged 25 to 39 in good health. The sample comprised naive CD4+ T cells from blood. The V and J genes are TRBV9 and TRBJ2-1, with 13 bases aligning to TRBD2. This chain's CDR3 is CASSMGLAGIYNEQFF. The CDR3 coding sequence is TGTGCCAGCAGCATGGGACTAGCGGGGATCTACAATGAGCAGTTCTTC.